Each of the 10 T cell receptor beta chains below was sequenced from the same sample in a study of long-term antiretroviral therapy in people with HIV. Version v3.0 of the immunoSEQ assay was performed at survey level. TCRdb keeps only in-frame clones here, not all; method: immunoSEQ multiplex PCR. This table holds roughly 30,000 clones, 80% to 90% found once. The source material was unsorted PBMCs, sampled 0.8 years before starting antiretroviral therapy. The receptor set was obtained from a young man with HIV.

CDR3 sequence reads: CASRAGPGGSSGANVLTF. The DNA for the CDR3 is TGTGCCAGCAGAGCGGGGCCAGGGGGTAGCTCTGGGGCCAACGTCCTGACTTTC. This rearrangement joins TRBV5-6 to TRBJ2-6; D may correspond to TRBD1 or TRBD2 (7 bases each). Germline lookup yields CDR1 SGHDT and CDR2 YYEEEE. Trimming removed 5 bases at V and 0 bases at J, with 18 bases between. The length of the CDR3 is 18 residues.

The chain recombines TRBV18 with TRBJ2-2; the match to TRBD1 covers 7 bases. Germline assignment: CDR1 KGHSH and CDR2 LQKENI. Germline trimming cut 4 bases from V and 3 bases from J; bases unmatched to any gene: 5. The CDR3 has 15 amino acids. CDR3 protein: CASSQGTADTGELFF. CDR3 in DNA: TGTGCCAGCTCACAGGGGACAGCTGACACCGGGGAGCTGTTTTTT.

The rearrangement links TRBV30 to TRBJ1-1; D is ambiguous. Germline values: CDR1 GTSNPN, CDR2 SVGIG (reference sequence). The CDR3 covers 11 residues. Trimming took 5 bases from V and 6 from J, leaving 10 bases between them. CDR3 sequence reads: CAWVEDAEAFF. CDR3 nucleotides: TGTGCCTGGGTAGAGGACGCTGAAGCTTTCTTT. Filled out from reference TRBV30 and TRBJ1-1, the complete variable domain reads SQTIHQWPATLVQPVGSPLSLECTVEGTSNPNLYWYRQAAGRGLQLLFYSVGIGQISSEVPQNLSASRPQDRQFILSSKKLLLSDSGFYLCAWVEDAEAFFGQGTRLTVV.

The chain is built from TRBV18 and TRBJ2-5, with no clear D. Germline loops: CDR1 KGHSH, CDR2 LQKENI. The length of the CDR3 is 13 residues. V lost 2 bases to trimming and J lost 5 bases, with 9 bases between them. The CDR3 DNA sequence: TGTGCCAGCTCACCAAGGTCCAGGGAGACCCAGTACTTC. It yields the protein CASSPRSRETQYF.

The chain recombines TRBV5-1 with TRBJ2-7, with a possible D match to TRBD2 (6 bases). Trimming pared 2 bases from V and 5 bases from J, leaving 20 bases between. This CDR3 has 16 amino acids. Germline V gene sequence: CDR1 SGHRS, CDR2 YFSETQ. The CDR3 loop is CASSFNGGAGSNEQYF. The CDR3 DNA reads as TGCGCCAGCAGCTTTAACGGAGGGGCAGGGAGCAACGAGCAGTACTTC. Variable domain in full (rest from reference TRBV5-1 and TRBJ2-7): KAGVTQTPRYLIKTRGQQVTLSCSPISGHRSVSWYQQTPGQGLQFLFEYFSETQRNKGNFPGRFSGRQFSNSRSEMNVSTLELGDSALYLCASSFNGGAGSNEQYFGPGTRLTVT.

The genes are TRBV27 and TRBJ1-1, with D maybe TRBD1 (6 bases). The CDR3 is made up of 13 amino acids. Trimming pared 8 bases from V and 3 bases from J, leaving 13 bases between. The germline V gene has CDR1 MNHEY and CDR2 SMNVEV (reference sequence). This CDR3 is CASGRGADTEAFF. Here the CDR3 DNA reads TGTGCCAGCGGTCGGGGGGCGGACACTGAAGCTTTCTTT.

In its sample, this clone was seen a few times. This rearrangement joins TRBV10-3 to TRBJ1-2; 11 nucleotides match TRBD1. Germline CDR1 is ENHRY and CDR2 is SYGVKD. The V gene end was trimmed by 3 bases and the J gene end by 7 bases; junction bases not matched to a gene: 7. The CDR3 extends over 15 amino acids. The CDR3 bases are TGTGCCATCAGTGAATCTGGACAGGGGGCGGGTGGCTACACCTTC. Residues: CAISESGQGAGGYTF.

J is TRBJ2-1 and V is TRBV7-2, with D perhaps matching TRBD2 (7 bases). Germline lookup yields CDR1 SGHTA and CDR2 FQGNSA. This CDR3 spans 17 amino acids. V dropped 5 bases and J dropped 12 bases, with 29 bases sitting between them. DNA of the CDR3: TGTGCCAGCAGCAATCCTTTAGGGGGGGCGAAGGTTCGTGGGCAGTTCTTC. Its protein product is CASSNPLGGAKVRGQFF. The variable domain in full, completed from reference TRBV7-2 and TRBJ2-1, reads GAGVSQSPSNKVTEKGKDVELRCDPISGHTALYWYRQSLGQGLEFLIYFQGNSAPDKSGLPSDRFSAERTGGSVSTLTIQRTQQEDSAVYLCASSNPLGGAKVRGQFFGPGTRLTVL.

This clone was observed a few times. In nucleotides, the CDR3 is TGTGCCAGCAGTTTCAGCGGGGGGGCCTGGGATACGCAGTATTTT. It codes for CASSFSGGAWDTQYF. The chain has TRBV28 and TRBJ2-3, with 10 bases fitting TRBD2. Germline V gene lookup returns CDR1 MDHEN and CDR2 SYDVKM. The CDR3 consists of 15 residues. V shed 3 bases, J shed 6 bases, and the junction held 6 bases outside the gene matches. The whole variable domain, filled in from reference TRBV28 and TRBJ2-3, reads DVKVTQSSRYLVKRTGEKVFLECVQDMDHENMFWYRQDPGLGLRLIYFSYDVKMKEKGDIPEGYSVSREKKERFSLILESASTNQTSMYLCASSFSGGAWDTQYFGPGTRLTVL.

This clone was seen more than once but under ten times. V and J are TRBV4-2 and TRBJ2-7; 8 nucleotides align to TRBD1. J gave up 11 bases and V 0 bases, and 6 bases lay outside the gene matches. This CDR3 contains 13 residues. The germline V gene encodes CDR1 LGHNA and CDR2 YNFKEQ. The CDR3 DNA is TGTGCCAGCAGCCAAGATAACGGACAGGGAGAGTACTTC. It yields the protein CASSQDNGQGEYF.